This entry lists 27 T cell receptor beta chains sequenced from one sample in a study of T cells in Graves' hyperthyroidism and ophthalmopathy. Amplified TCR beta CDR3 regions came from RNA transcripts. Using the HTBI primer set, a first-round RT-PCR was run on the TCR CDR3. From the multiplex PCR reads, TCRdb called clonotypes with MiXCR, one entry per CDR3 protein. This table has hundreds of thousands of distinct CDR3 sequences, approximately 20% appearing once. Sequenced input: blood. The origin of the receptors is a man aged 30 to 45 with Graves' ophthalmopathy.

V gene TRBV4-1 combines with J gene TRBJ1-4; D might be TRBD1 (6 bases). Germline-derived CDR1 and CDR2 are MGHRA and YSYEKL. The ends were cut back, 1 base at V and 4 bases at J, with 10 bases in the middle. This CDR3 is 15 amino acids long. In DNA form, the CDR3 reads TGCGCCAGCAGCCAAGGGACAGCGATTAATGAAAAACTGTTTTTT. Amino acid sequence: CASSQGTAINEKLFF.

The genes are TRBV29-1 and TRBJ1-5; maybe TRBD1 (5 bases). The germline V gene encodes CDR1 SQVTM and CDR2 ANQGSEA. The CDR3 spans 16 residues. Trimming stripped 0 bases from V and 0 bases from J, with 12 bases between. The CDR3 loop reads CSVEESHRYSNQPQHF. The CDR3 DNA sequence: TGCAGCGTTGAAGAATCGCACAGGTATAGCAATCAGCCCCAGCATTTT.

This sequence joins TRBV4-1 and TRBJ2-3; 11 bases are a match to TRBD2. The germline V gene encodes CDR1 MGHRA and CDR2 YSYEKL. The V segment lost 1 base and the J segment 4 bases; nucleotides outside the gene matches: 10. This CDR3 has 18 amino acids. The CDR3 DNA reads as TGCGCCAGCAGCCAAGTGGCTGGATCTAGCGGGAGGCCAGATACGCAGTATTTT. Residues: CASSQVAGSSGRPDTQYF.

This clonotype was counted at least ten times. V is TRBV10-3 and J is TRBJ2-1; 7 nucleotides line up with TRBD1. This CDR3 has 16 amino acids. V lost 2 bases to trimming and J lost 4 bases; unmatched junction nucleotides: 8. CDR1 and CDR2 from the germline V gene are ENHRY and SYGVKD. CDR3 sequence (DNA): TGTGCCATCAGTGAGATGACAGGACAGGCGTACAATGAGCAGTTCTTC. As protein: CAISEMTGQAYNEQFF.

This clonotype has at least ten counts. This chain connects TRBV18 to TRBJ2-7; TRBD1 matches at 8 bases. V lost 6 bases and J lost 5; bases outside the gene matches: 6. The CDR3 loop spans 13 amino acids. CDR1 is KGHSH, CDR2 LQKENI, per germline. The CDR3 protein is CASSADRVHEQYF. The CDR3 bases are TGTGCCAGCTCCGCGGACAGGGTTCACGAGCAGTACTTC.

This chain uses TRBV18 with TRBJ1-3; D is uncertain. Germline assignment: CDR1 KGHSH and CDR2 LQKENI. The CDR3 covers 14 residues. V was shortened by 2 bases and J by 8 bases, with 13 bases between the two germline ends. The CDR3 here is CASSPKPNRDTIYF. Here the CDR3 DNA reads TGTGCCAGCTCACCAAAACCAAACCGGGACACCATATATTTT.

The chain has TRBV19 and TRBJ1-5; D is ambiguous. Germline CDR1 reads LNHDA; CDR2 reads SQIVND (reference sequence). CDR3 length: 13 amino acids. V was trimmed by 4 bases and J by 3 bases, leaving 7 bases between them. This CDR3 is CASSKSHNQPQHF. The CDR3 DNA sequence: TGTGCCAGTAGTAAGAGCCACAATCAGCCCCAGCATTTT.

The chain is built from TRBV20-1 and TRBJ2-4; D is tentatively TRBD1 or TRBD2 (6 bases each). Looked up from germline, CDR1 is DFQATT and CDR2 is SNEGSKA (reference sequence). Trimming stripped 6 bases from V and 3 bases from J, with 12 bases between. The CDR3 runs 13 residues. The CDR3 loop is CSAPKGGKNIQYF. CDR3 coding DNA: TGCAGTGCCCCGAAGGGGGGCAAAAACATTCAGTACTTC.

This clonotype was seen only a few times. CDR3 protein: CARGAPGLAEQFF. The DNA for the CDR3 is TGTGCCAGAGGAGCCCCGGGACTAGCGGAGCAGTTCTTC. The rearrangement joins TRBV2 to TRBJ2-1; 10 bases fit TRBD2. This CDR3 is 13 amino acids long. J lost 10 bases, V lost 9 bases, and 9 bases had no gene match. The germline CDR1 and CDR2 sequences are SNHLY and FYNNEI.

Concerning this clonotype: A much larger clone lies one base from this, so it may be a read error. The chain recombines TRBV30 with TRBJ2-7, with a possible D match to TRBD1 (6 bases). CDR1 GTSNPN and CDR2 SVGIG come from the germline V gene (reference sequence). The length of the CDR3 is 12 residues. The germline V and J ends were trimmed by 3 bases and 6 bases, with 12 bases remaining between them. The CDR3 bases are TGTGCCTGGAGAGCAGGGACAAGCGAGCAGTACTTC. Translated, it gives CAWRAGTSEQYF.

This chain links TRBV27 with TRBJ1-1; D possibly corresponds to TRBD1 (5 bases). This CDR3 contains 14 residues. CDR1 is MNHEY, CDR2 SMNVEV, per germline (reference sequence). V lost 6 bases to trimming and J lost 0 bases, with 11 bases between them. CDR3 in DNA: TGTGCCAGCAGCCGCGGGACGGTGAACACTGAAGCTTTCTTT. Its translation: CASSRGTVNTEAFF.

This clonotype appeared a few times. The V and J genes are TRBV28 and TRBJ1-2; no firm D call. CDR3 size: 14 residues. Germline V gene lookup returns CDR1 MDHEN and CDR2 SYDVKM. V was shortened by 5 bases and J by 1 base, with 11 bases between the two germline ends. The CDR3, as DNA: TGTGCCAGCAGTGCCGGGCCCATTAACTATGGCTACACCTTC. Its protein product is CASSAGPINYGYTF.

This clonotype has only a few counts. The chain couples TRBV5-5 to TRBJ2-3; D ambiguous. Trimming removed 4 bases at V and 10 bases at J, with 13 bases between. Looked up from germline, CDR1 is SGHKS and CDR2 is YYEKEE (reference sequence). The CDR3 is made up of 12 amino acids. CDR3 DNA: TGTGCCAGCAGCCTCGACCGAGCAGCGCAGTATTTT. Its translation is CASSLDRAAQYF.

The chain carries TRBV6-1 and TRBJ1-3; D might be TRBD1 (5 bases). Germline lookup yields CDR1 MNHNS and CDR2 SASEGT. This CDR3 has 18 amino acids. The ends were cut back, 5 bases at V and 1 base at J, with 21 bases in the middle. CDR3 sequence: CASSYYQAWGPSGNTIYF. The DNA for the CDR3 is TGTGCCAGCAGTTATTATCAGGCCTGGGGACCATCTGGAAACACCATATATTTT.

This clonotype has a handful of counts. In DNA form, the CDR3 reads TGTGCCAGTAGTATGGGACGGACAAACTATGGCTACACCTTC. Its protein is CASSMGRTNYGYTF. The chain combines TRBV19 with TRBJ1-2, with a tentative D call TRBD1 (5 bases). The CDR3 consists of 14 residues. Trimming took off 3 bases at V and 2 bases at J, with 10 bases between the two ends. From germline, CDR1 is LNHDA and CDR2 SQIVND (reference sequence).

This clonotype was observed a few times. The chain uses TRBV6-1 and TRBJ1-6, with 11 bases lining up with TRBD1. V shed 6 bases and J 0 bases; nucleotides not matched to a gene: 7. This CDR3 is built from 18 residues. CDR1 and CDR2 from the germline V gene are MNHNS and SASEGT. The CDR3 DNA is TGTGCCAGCAGCAGGACGGGACAGGGGGACTCCTATAATTCACCCCTCCACTTT. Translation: CASSRTGQGDSYNSPLHF.

CDR3 residues: CASSYRRQGQYNEQFF. The CDR3 DNA is TGTGCCAGCAGTTACCGGCGGCAGGGCCAATACAATGAGCAGTTCTTC. The V and J genes are TRBV6-6 and TRBJ2-1; D may be TRBD1 (5 bases). The V end lost 2 bases, the J end lost 4 bases, and 15 bases lay between the germline ends. The CDR3 length is 16 residues. Germline V lookup: CDR1 MNHNY, CDR2 SVGAGI (reference sequence).

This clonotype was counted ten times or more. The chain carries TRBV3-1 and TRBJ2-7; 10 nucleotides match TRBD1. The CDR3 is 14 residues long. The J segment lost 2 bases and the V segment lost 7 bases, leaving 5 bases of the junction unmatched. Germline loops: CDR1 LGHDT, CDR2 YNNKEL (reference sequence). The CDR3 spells CASTGGTGAYEQYF. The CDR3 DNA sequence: TGTGCCAGCACCGGGGGGACAGGGGCCTACGAGCAGTACTTC.

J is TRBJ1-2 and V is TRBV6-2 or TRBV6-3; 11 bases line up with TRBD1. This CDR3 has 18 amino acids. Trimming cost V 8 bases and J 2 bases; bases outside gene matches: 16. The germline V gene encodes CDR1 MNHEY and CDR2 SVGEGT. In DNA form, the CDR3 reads TGTGCCAGCTCCCCACTAGGACAGGGGGCGCGTAGGAACTATGGCTACACCTTC. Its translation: CASSPLGQGARRNYGYTF.

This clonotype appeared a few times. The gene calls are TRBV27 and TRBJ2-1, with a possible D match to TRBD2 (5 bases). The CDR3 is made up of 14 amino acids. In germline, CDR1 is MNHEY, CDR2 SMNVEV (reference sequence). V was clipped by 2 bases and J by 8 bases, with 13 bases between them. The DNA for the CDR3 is TGTGCCAGCAGTTTAAAACCCCGCGGGCATGAGCAGTTCTTC. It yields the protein CASSLKPRGHEQFF.

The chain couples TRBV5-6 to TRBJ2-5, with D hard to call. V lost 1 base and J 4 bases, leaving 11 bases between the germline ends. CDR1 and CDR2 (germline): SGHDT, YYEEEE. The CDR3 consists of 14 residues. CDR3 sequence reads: CASSLTTPRETQYF. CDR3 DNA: TGTGCCAGCAGCTTGACGACACCCCGAGAGACCCAGTACTTC.

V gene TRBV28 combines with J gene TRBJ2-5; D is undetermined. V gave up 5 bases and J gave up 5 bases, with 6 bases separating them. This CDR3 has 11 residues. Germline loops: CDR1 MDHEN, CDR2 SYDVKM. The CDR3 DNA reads TGTGCCAGCAGTCGGCTGGAGACCCAGTACTTC. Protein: CASSRLETQYF.

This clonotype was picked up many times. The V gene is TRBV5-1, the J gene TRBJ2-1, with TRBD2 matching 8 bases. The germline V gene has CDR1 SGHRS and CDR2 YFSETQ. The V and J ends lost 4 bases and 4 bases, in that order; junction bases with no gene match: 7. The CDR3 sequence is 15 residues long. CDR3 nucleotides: TGCGCCAGCAGCACAAGCGGGAGTTCTTACAATGAGCAGTTCTTC. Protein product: CASSTSGSSYNEQFF.

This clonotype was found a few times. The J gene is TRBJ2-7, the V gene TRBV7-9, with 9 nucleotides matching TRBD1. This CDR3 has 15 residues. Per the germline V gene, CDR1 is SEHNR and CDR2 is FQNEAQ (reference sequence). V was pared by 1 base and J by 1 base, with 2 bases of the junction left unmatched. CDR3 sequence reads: CASSLETGGSYEQYF. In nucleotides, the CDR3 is TGTGCCAGCAGCTTAGAGACAGGGGGATCCTACGAGCAGTACTTC.

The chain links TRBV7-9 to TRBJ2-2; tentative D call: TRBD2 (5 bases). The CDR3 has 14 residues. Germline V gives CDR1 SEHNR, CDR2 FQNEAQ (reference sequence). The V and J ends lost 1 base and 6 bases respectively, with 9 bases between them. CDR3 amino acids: CASSLGGKPGELFF. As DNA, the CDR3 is TGTGCCAGCAGCTTAGGAGGGAAACCCGGGGAGCTGTTTTTT.

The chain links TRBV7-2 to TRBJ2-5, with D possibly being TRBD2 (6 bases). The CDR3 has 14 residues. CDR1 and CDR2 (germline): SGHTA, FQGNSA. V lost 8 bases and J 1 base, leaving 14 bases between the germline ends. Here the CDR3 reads CASRSAGSQETQYF. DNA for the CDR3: TGTGCCAGCCGGTCAGCGGGCAGCCAAGAGACCCAGTACTTC.

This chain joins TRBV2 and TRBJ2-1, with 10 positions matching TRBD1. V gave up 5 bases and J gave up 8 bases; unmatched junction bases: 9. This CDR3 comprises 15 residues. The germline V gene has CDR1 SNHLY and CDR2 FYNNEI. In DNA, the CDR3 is TGTGCCAGCAGTACCGGGACAGGGGACTTCCATGAGCAGTTCTTC. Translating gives CASSTGTGDFHEQFF.